These T cell receptor beta chains were read from a single sample in a study of cytomegalovirus exposure and HLA in healthy donors. Method: immunoSEQ multiplex PCR; TCRdb's copy keeps in-frame clones and lacks some. The table lists about 140,000 clones, about 80% of them singletons. Source material: PBMCs. These receptors all stem from a woman in her thirties or forties in good health and CMV-seronegative. Both conserved end residues are part of each CDR3. A D gene is named only where the DNA matches it firmly. Clone sizes are given selectively: once, few, many, or a class where the clone is expanded.

v_call: TRBV5-1; clone_size: NA; d_call: TRBD1; j_call: TRBJ2-1; cdr3_aa: CASSQDRVDYNEQFF; cdr3_nt: TGCGCCAGCAGCCAGGACAGGGTGGACTACAATGAGCAGTTCTTC
v_call: TRBV19; clone_size: NA; d_call: NA; j_call: TRBJ1-1; cdr3_aa: CATRLQGIGTEAFF; cdr3_nt: TGTGCCACTAGACTGCAGGGGATTGGCACTGAAGCTTTCTTT
v_call: TRBV28; clone_size: NA; d_call: NA; j_call: TRBJ2-3; cdr3_aa: CASRGGDRVDTQYF; cdr3_nt: TGTGCCAGCCGGGGGGGCGACAGGGTGGATACGCAGTATTTT
v_call: TRBV4-3; clone_size: NA; d_call: TRBD2; j_call: TRBJ2-1; cdr3_aa: CASSLQTSGSINEQFF; cdr3_nt: TGCGCCAGCAGCCTCCAGACTAGCGGGAGTATCAATGAGCAGTTCTTC
v_call: TRBV5-6; clone_size: once; d_call: NA; j_call: TRBJ2-7; cdr3_aa: CASSLGGPYEQYF; cdr3_nt: TGTGCCAGCAGCTTGGGCGGCCCCTACGAGCAGTACTTC
v_call: TRBV6-1; clone_size: NA; d_call: NA; j_call: TRBJ2-5; cdr3_aa: CASSEVRETQYF; cdr3_nt: TGTGCCAGCAGTGAAGTGAGAGAGACCCAGTACTTC
v_call: TRBV5-4; clone_size: once; d_call: NA; j_call: TRBJ2-3; cdr3_aa: CASSLGTSFGSISDTQYF; cdr3_nt: TGTGCCAGCAGCTTAGGGACATCCTTCGGCTCAATTTCAGATACGCAGTATTTT
v_call: TRBV2; clone_size: NA; d_call: TRBD1; j_call: TRBJ1-5; cdr3_aa: CASSDRTGVNQPQHF; cdr3_nt: TGTGCCAGCAGTGATCGGACAGGGGTCAATCAGCCCCAGCATTTT
v_call: TRBV28; clone_size: once; d_call: NA; j_call: TRBJ1-2; cdr3_aa: CASEKTQLNNYGYTF; cdr3_nt: TGTGCCAGTGAAAAGACTCAACTGAATAACTATGGCTACACCTTC
v_call: TRBV5-1; clone_size: NA; d_call: NA; j_call: TRBJ2-7; cdr3_aa: CASSLGWQGRDEQYF; cdr3_nt: TGCGCCAGCAGCTTGGGGTGGCAGGGTCGCGACGAGCAGTACTTC
v_call: TRBV4-1; clone_size: NA; d_call: NA; j_call: TRBJ2-7; cdr3_aa: CASSSRGEGSEQYF; cdr3_nt: TGCGCCAGCAGTAGCAGGGGTGAGGGATCCGAGCAGTACTTC
v_call: TRBV28; clone_size: NA; d_call: NA; j_call: TRBJ2-7; cdr3_aa: CASSFGQISYEQYF; cdr3_nt: TGTGCCAGCAGTTTTGGACAGATCTCCTACGAGCAGTACTTC
v_call: TRBV15; clone_size: once; d_call: TRBD2; j_call: TRBJ2-7; cdr3_aa: CATSRDQAGLWYEQYF; cdr3_nt: TGTGCCACCAGCAGAGATCAGGCGGGACTATGGTATGAGCAGTACTTC
v_call: TRBV7-3; clone_size: NA; d_call: NA; j_call: TRBJ1-1; cdr3_aa: CASSSWEYRDPTEAFF; cdr3_nt: TGTGCCAGCAGCTCGTGGGAGTACAGGGATCCCACTGAAGCTTTCTTT
v_call: TRBV5-1; clone_size: NA; d_call: TRBD1; j_call: TRBJ1-5; cdr3_aa: CASSFDGQGLGNQPQHF; cdr3_nt: TGCGCCAGCAGCTTTGACGGACAGGGGTTGGGCAATCAGCCCCAGCATTTT
v_call: TRBV7-2; clone_size: NA; d_call: NA; j_call: TRBJ1-2; cdr3_aa: CASSSRQGDGYTF; cdr3_nt: TGTGCCAGCAGCTCGCGACAAGGGGATGGCTACACCTTC
v_call: TRBV28; clone_size: NA; d_call: NA; j_call: TRBJ1-4; cdr3_aa: CASSNRGSTNEKLFF; cdr3_nt: TGTGCCAGCAGTAATAGGGGGTCAACTAATGAAAAACTGTTTTTT
v_call: TRBV7-2; clone_size: NA; d_call: TRBD1; j_call: TRBJ1-1; cdr3_aa: CASSLYFLAGGSMNTEAFF; cdr3_nt: TGTGCCAGCAGCTTATATTTCCTCGCAGGGGGTTCGATGAACACTGAAGCTTTCTTT
v_call: TRBV6-1; clone_size: NA; d_call: TRBD2; j_call: TRBJ2-2; cdr3_aa: CASSRTSWEAGELFF; cdr3_nt: TGTGCCAGCAGTCGGACTAGCTGGGAAGCCGGGGAGCTGTTTTTT
v_call: TRBV28; clone_size: NA; d_call: TRBD1; j_call: TRBJ1-2; cdr3_aa: CATVDLITGTATGYTF; cdr3_nt: TGTGCCACCGTAGACTTAATTACCGGGACAGCTACCGGCTACACCTTC
v_call: TRBV28; clone_size: NA; d_call: NA; j_call: TRBJ2-4; cdr3_aa: CASLASAKNIQYF; cdr3_nt: TGTGCCAGTCTAGCCTCCGCCAAAAACATTCAGTACTTC
v_call: TRBV4-1; clone_size: NA; d_call: NA; j_call: TRBJ2-7; cdr3_aa: CASSQEHSPYEQYF; cdr3_nt: TGCGCCAGCAGCCAAGAACACAGTCCCTACGAGCAGTACTTC
v_call: TRBV14; clone_size: NA; d_call: NA; j_call: TRBJ1-1; cdr3_aa: CASSGMRSGVVEAFF; cdr3_nt: TGTGCCAGCAGCGGAATGAGATCAGGGGTCGTGGAAGCTTTCTTT